This TCR beta chain was observed in a study of cytomegalovirus exposure and HLA in healthy donors. Study-wide findings and caveats: TCR sequences were mostly rare, though some public TCRs occurred in many donors. Through in vitro validation, a few CMV-associated chains were shown to be specific for CMV antigens. Cytomegalovirus-associated TCR beta chains were listed, numbering some 170. Accounts indicate the classifier identified cytomegalovirus status with strong specificity and sensitivity.

CDR1 and CDR2 (germline): SGDLS, YYNGEE. This CDR3 comprises 13 residues. V lost 0 bases, J lost 6 bases, and 6 bases lay in between. The table came from immunoSEQ multiplex PCR; TCRdb's copy has only in-frame clones and leaves some out. This sample yields 200,000 or so clones, of which roughly 91% are seen a single time; roughly 2% belongs to the top ten. Details on this clone: What it recognizes is unknown.

The V and J genes are TRBV9 and TRBJ2-2; D is unresolved. The TCR originated in a young woman in good health and CMV-seropositive. What was sequenced was PBMCs. CDR3 amino acids: CASSVESAGELFF. In DNA form, the CDR3 reads TGTGCCAGCAGCGTAGAGAGTGCCGGGGAGCTGTTTTTT.